The 6 T cell receptor beta chains below were found in one sample sequenced in a study of T cell repertoires in cytomegalovirus infection. The antigens these receptors bind are not known. TCRdb redid the calling of the reads with MiXCR, one entry per CDR3 protein. The table lists approximately 730,000 distinct CDR3 sequences, roughly 33% of them singletons. The source material was cultured PBMCs, sampled from culture after CMV antigen stimulation. The source is a human donor in good health (CMV status not recorded). Some clones in this sample may be carry-over from other donors' samples.

For the CDR3, the DNA is TGTGCCAGCAGTGTCCGAGTCGAAGCTTTCTTT. Encoded protein: CASSVRVEAFF. This chain connects TRBV28 to TRBJ1-1; D gene unclear. V lost 5 bases and J 8 bases, leaving 9 bases between the germline ends. Germline-derived CDR1 and CDR2 are MDHEN and SYDVKM. The CDR3 contains 11 residues.

This clonotype was recorded at least ten times. This chain connects TRBV7-2 to TRBJ2-3, with D uncertain. Germline values: CDR1 SGHTA, CDR2 FQGNSA. The V end was cut by 5 bases, the J end by 0 bases, with 15 bases between. The CDR3 runs to 16 residues. The CDR3 coding sequence is TGTGCCAGCAGCCCAGCGAGGACCTCTAGCACAGATACGCAGTATTTT. Its translation: CASSPARTSSTDTQYF.

The J gene is TRBJ2-3, the V gene TRBV7-6; D might be TRBD1 or TRBD2, each matching 6 bases. Trimming shortened V by 1 base and J by 6 bases, and 14 bases separated the two germline ends. In germline, CDR1 is SGHVS, CDR2 FNYEAQ. The CDR3 runs to 15 residues. The CDR3 loop is CASSLGSRGEDTQYF. The CDR3 DNA is TGTGCCAGCAGCTTAGGTTCGAGGGGGGAGGATACGCAGTATTTT.

This clonotype was counted a few times. The chain carries TRBV7-9 and TRBJ1-1; no firm D call. V dropped 4 bases and J dropped 7 bases, with 16 bases sitting between them. The CDR3 is 14 amino acids. Germline V gives CDR1 SEHNR, CDR2 FQNEAQ (reference sequence). The CDR3 DNA is TGTGCCAGCAGCTCCCCAGGAGCTAGACTTGAAGCTTTCTTT. Protein: CASSSPGARLEAFF. The full variable domain, with the rest looked up from reference TRBV7-9 and TRBJ1-1, is DTGVSQNPRHKITKRGQNVTFRCDPISEHNRLYWYRQTLGQGPEFLTYFQNEAQLEKSRLLSDRFSAERPKGSFSTLEIQRTEQGDSAMYLCASSSPGARLEAFFGQGTRLTVV.

This clonotype has a handful of counts. The V and J genes are TRBV11-2 and TRBJ2-3; 7 bases are shared with TRBD1. Germline CDR1 and CDR2: SGHAT and FQNNGV. The CDR3 consists of 17 residues. V dropped 1 base and J dropped 0; count of bases not matched to a gene: 7. CDR3 in DNA: TGTGCCAGCAGCTTAGTGATTGGGACAGCAAGCACAGATACGCAGTATTTT. It specifies CASSLVIGTASTDTQYF.

The chain couples TRBV6-5 to TRBJ2-7; D is unclear. This CDR3 spans 12 amino acids. V was shortened by 5 bases and J by 3 bases, with 8 bases between the two germline ends. Germline CDR1 is MNHEY and CDR2 is SVGAGI. The CDR3 protein is CASSPNLYEQYF. Here the CDR3 DNA reads TGTGCCAGCAGTCCCAACCTCTACGAGCAGTACTTC.